Presented here are 12 T cell receptor beta chains from one specimen sequenced in a study of cytomegalovirus exposure and HLA in healthy donors. The PCR had 60 Vbeta and 13 Jbeta primers. This table comes from immunoSEQ multiplex PCR, and its TCRdb copy is limited to in-frame clones, with some not included. The table shows more than 100,000 clones, with 70% to 75% occurring only once. The sample comprised PBMCs. All receptors come from a woman aged 40-49 years in good health and CMV-seronegative.

This chain connects TRBV6-5 to TRBJ2-7, with TRBD1 identical over 9 bases. Unmatched junction bases numbered 4, after V lost 2 bases and J lost 5 bases. The CDR3 spans 14 residues. Germline loops: CDR1 MNHEY, CDR2 SVGAGI. CDR3 DNA sequence: TGTGCCAGCAGTTACACACAGGGGGCCCACGAGCAGTACTTC. As protein: CASSYTQGAHEQYF.

The chain joins TRBV11-2 to TRBJ2-6; 7 nucleotides match TRBD2. Germline-derived CDR1 and CDR2 are SGHAT and FQNNGV. This CDR3 has 17 amino acids. V lost 7 bases and J lost 0; bases outside the gene matches: 9. The CDR3 is CASMIRDYFSGANVLTF. Written as DNA, the CDR3 is TGTGCCAGCATGATCCGGGACTACTTCTCTGGGGCCAACGTCCTGACTTTC.

This chain joins TRBV25-1 and TRBJ1-2; no clear D. The CDR3 length is 17 residues. Germline CDR1 is MGHDK and CDR2 is SYGVNS. Trimming pared 1 base from V and 1 base from J, leaving 16 bases between. In DNA, the CDR3 is TGTGCCAGCAGTGAATTTCGTGAGGCGAGAGGTAACTATGGCTACACCTTC. It specifies CASSEFREARGNYGYTF.

The chain recombines TRBV6-8 with TRBJ2-3; perhaps TRBD1 as D (5 bases). The CDR3 has 20 residues. Germline loops: CDR1 MNHGY, CDR2 SAAAGT. The V gene lost 8 bases and the J gene lost 2 bases, with 32 bases spanning the gap. This CDR3 is CASLHFSRVSSPWDTDTQYF. The DNA for the CDR3 is TGTGCCAGCCTACACTTTTCCAGGGTATCCTCACCATGGGACACAGATACGCAGTATTTT.

There are a few counts of this clone. The genes are TRBV4-3 and TRBJ2-5, with 7 nucleotides matching TRBD1. The CDR3 runs to 17 residues. J gave up 0 bases and V 1 base, and 8 bases lay outside the gene matches. Germline CDR1 reads LGHNA; CDR2 reads YSLEER. The CDR3 protein is CASSQGLGTADQETQYF. The CDR3 DNA follows: TGCGCCAGCAGCCAAGGGTTGGGGACAGCGGACCAAGAGACCCAGTACTTC.

V gene TRBV5-1 combines with J gene TRBJ2-7, with D possibly matching TRBD1 (6 bases). V was trimmed by 3 bases and J by 3 bases, leaving 22 bases between them. This CDR3 is 17 amino acids long. Germline CDR1 and CDR2: SGHRS and YFSETQ. CDR3 sequence (DNA): TGCGCCAGCAGCTCGATCAATCAGGGGAAATTTGACTACGAGCAGTACTTC. This encodes CASSSINQGKFDYEQYF.

The chain links TRBV19 to TRBJ1-2; a possible D gene is TRBD1 (6 bases). The germline V gene has CDR1 LNHDA and CDR2 SQIVND (reference sequence). This CDR3 comprises 16 residues. Trimming took 4 bases from V and 2 from J, leaving 17 bases between them. The CDR3 loop reads CASSKDSRPGNYGYTF. The CDR3 DNA reads TGTGCCAGTAGTAAGGACAGCCGACCTGGGAACTATGGCTACACCTTC.

The chain couples TRBV2 to TRBJ1-1; D unresolved. V was trimmed by 4 bases and J by 2 bases, leaving 8 bases between them. The CDR3 is 13 residues long. CDR1 is SNHLY and CDR2 is FYNNEI in the germline V gene. Written as DNA, the CDR3 is TGTGCCAGCAGTGCCGGGATCAACACTGAAGCTTTCTTT. Protein: CASSAGINTEAFF. Looking up the rest from reference TRBV2 and TRBJ1-1 gives the full variable domain: EPEVTQTPSHQVTQMGQEVILRCVPISNHLYFYWYRQILGQKVEFLVSFYNNEISEKSEIFDDQFSVERPDGSNFTLKIRSTKLEDSAMYFCASSAGINTEAFFGQGTRLTVV.

This clone was counted only a few times. V is TRBV5-1 and J is TRBJ2-5; a possible D gene is TRBD1 (6 bases). CDR1 and CDR2 (germline): SGHRS, YFSETQ. The CDR3 totals 14 residues. With 4 bases removed from V and 5 bases from J, the gap between germline ends came to 15 bases. The DNA for the CDR3 is TGCGCCAGCAGCCATGACAGGTTCGGGGAGACCCAGTACTTC. Residues: CASSHDRFGETQYF.

The V and J genes are TRBV30 and TRBJ2-3, with 7 bases matching TRBD1. J was trimmed by 1 base and V by 0 bases; bases with no gene match: 1. CDR1 and CDR2 (germline): GTSNPN, SVGIG (reference sequence). CDR3 length: 14 amino acids. CDR3: CAWSVTGGTDTQYF. The DNA of the CDR3 is TGTGCCTGGAGTGTTACAGGGGGCACAGATACGCAGTATTTT.

The chain joins TRBV7-2 to TRBJ2-3, with D possibly being TRBD1 (6 bases). Germline lookup yields CDR1 SGHTA and CDR2 FQGNSA. This CDR3 contains 16 residues. V was pared by 0 bases and J by 0 bases, with 10 bases between. The CDR3: CASSLAGASSTDTQYF. In DNA, the CDR3 is TGTGCCAGCAGCTTAGCGGGGGCTAGTAGCACAGATACGCAGTATTTT. Using reference TRBV7-2 and TRBJ2-3 for the parts outside the CDR3, the full variable domain is GAGVSQSPSNKVTEKGKDVELRCDPISGHTALYWYRQSLGQGLEFLIYFQGNSAPDKSGLPSDRFSAERTGGSVSTLTIQRTQQEDSAVYLCASSLAGASSTDTQYFGPGTRLTVL.

J is TRBJ2-7 and V is TRBV29-1, with TRBD2 identical over 7 bases. The V and J ends lost 4 bases and 0 bases, in that order; junction bases with no gene match: 12. CDR3 length: 16 amino acids. Germline V gene data show CDR1 as SQVTM and CDR2 as ANQGSEA. CDR3 in amino acids: CSVVFWGGESSYEQYF. CDR3 nucleotides: TGCAGCGTTGTTTTCTGGGGAGGGGAGAGCTCCTACGAGCAGTACTTC.